This TCR beta chain was retrieved from a study of blood T cell repertoires in COVID-19. About the study: The samples span acute and convalescent COVID-19 from the United States, Italy and Spain.

The trim removed 4 bases at V and 2 bases at J, leaving 3 bases unmatched. Germline V gene sequence: CDR1 SGHRS, CDR2 YFSETQ. This CDR3 is 14 amino acids long. The protocol was immunoSEQ multiplex PCR, while the TCRdb copy is restricted to in-frame clones and leaves out a portion. The repertoire holds a few hundred thousand clones, with 75% to 90% as singletons. Recruits, aged about 18 to 100 years, lived in about two dozen US areas. This sequence joins TRBV5-1 and TRBJ1-2, with 9 bases lining up with TRBD1. Sequenced sample: PBMCs or T cells enriched from blood (not recorded which). The sequence was collected from a woman aged 45-65 years who had recovered from COVID-19. CDR3 nucleotide sequence: TGCGCCAGCAGCACAGGGGGCCTCAACTATGGCTACACCTTC. Its translation: CASSTGGLNYGYTF.